This TCR beta chain came from a study of blood T cell repertoires in COVID-19. Here immunoSEQ multiplex PCR was the method, and the copy in TCRdb shows in-frame clones only, minus some. The sample has 200,000 to 300,000 clones, 80% to 90% seen once. This clone was observed a few times. The V gene's germline CDR1 is SGHTA and CDR2 FQGNSA. The length of the CDR3 is 12 residues. V was shortened by 6 bases and J by 2 bases, with 4 bases between the two germline ends. This receptor was obtained from a man aged 25 to 40 with active or convalescent COVID-19. The sequenced sample consisted of peripheral blood. The V gene is TRBV7-2, the J gene TRBJ2-2; no definite D call. The CDR3 region is CASSRNTGELFF. CDR3 DNA: TGTGCCAGCAGTCGTAACACCGGGGAGCTGTTTTTT.